The TCR beta chain described here comes from a study of cytomegalovirus exposure and HLA in healthy donors. Whole-study context: Researchers found that roughly 81% of 398 genotyped donors fell within the Caucasian-associated ancestry cluster.

Both 60 Vbeta primers and 13 Jbeta primers went into the PCR. Sequenced by immunoSEQ multiplex PCR; TCRdb stores in-frame clones only, minus some. The sample includes approximately 170,000 clones, approximately 62% of them seen just once. Concerning this clone: The antigen is unknown.

Study-wide points: It was confirmed in vitro that a few of the CMV-associated chains were specific for CMV antigens.

Losses at the gene ends were 4 bases for V and 6 bases for J; bases not matched to a gene: 10. The CDR3 is made up of 15 amino acids. Germline assignment: CDR1 MNHNS and CDR2 SASEGT. All the people who gave samples were healthy bone marrow donors. The specimen was PBMCs. V gene TRBV6-1 combines with J gene TRBJ2-3, with 7 nucleotides matching TRBD1. This receptor was taken from a man aged 45 to 65 in good health and CMV-seronegative. CDR3: CASSVQGPIRDTQYF. CDR3 bases: TGTGCCAGCAGTGTACAGGGGCCAATAAGGGATACGCAGTATTTT.